The entry that follows covers one TCR beta chain sequence. In the authors' methods: Quantification of nucleated cells was approximated via reference gene primer amplification. Using immunoSEQ multiplex PCR, the repertoire was profiled, and TCRdb retains in-frame clones only, with some absent. The DNA was the basis for D and trimming; V, J and clone size are from that table. Among about 170,000 clones listed, around 90% were seen once. This sample was included in a study of blood T cell repertoires in COVID-19. For the study at large: The United States, Italy and Spain provided the acute and convalescent COVID-19 samples. T cells, B-cell-depleted T cells, or PBMCs provided the cDNA or gDNA that served as material.

J was trimmed by 0 bases and V by 4 bases; bases with no gene match: 6. CDR1 and CDR2 (germline): KGHSH, LQKENI. The CDR3 loop spans 16 amino acids. The sequenced sample consisted of peripheral blood. The gene calls are TRBV18 and TRBJ1-3; 7 positions match TRBD1. The sequence was obtained from a man aged 50 or older who had recovered from COVID-19. The CDR3, as DNA: TGTGCCAGCTCACACCTGGACAGGAACTCTGGAAACACCATATATTTT. Translating it yields CASSHLDRNSGNTIYF.